This TCR beta chain was sequenced for a study of T cells expressing NK-cell markers. Looking at the study overall: Source material for TCR beta repertoires consisted of sorted CD3+CD56+NKG2C+, CD3+CD56+NKG2C- and CD3+CD56-NKG2C+ T cells. One of the eight sequenced donors was seronegative, whereas the other seven were HCMV-seropositive.

TCRdb reprocessed the 5' RACE reads and stores each CDR3 protein as one record, lacking DNA. Found here are some 150,000 distinct CDR3 sequences; the top ten clones hold 9% to 15%. The source of this sequence is a man aged 18-30 years in good health. What was sequenced was blood T cells: a sorted CD56 or NKG2C T cell subset, CD4+ or CD8+ T cells, or bulk PBMC T cells (not recorded which).

CDR3 amino acids: CASSTGQGARYEQYF. The J gene is TRBJ2-7, the V gene TRBV7-6; TCRdb indicates TRBD1, and absent DNA this call remains unverified. Germline assignment: CDR1 SGHVS and CDR2 FNYEAQ. This CDR3 contains 15 residues.